The 2 T cell receptor beta chains below were found in one sample sequenced in a study of shared clonotypes between healthy human individuals. Clones were sequenced by immunoSEQ multiplex PCR, and TCRdb holds only the in-frame ones, with some missing. The table shows some 2.1 million clones, with 90% to 95% occurring only once. Specimen: naive CD4+ T cells sorted from blood. Subset indicated: CD45RA+ positively selected. The receptors derive from a man between 18 and 35 years old in good health.

The V gene is TRBV25-1, the J gene TRBJ2-3, with D hard to call. V shed 5 bases and J shed 2 bases, with 11 bases lying between them. Germline CDR1 reads MGHDK; CDR2 reads SYGVNS. The CDR3 is 14 residues long. The CDR3 region is CASSRRAFTDTQYF. The CDR3 bases are TGTGCCAGCAGTCGACGGGCGTTCACAGATACGCAGTATTTT.

The chain joins TRBV5-4 to TRBJ2-7, with 7 positions matching TRBD2. J was trimmed by 2 bases and V by 4 bases; bases with no gene match: 12. Germline V CDR1 and CDR2: SGHNT, YYREEE (reference sequence). The CDR3 is 16 amino acids. Here the CDR3 DNA reads TGTGCCAGCAGCCGGTGGGGAGCGGGATTAGCCTACGAGCAGTACTTC. As protein: CASSRWGAGLAYEQYF.